A single sample gave rise to the 9 T cell receptor beta chains below, sequenced in a study of shared clonotypes between healthy human individuals. Naive CD8 cells lacked CD45RO, underwent positive selection for CCR7 and left out terminally differentiated effector memory CD45RA+ cells. TCRdb's table, derived via immunoSEQ multiplex PCR, lists solely in-frame clones and lacks some. The sample lists 630,000 or so clones, 95% to 98% occurring once. The specimen was naive CD8+ T cells sorted from blood. The receptors stem from a man aged 30 to 45 in good health.

V gene TRBV29-1 combines with J gene TRBJ2-5; D perhaps matches TRBD1 (6 bases). From germline, CDR1 is SQVTM and CDR2 ANQGSEA. This CDR3 contains 13 residues. Deletions cut 6 bases from V and 0 bases from J, with 11 bases between. The CDR3 nucleotides are TGCAGCGTAGACAGACAGGACCAAGAGACCCAGTACTTC. Protein sequence: CSVDRQDQETQYF.

This chain uses TRBV29-1 with TRBJ2-2; D unresolved. CDR3 length equals 13 residues. Trimming removed 1 base from V and 2 bases from J, with 5 bases in between. CDR1 is SQVTM and CDR2 is ANQGSEA in the germline V gene. CDR3 sequence (DNA): TGCAGCGTTGAAGTGATTAACACCGGGGAGCTGTTTTTT. This encodes CSVEVINTGELFF.

This chain uses TRBV30 with TRBJ2-7; 10 bases align to TRBD2. Germline loops: CDR1 GTSNPN, CDR2 SVGIG (reference sequence). The CDR3 spans 16 residues. The V and J ends lost 0 bases and 2 bases, in that order; junction bases with no gene match: 7. The CDR3 spells CAWSVIRLAGAYEQYF. CDR3 bases: TGTGCCTGGAGTGTGATCCGGCTAGCGGGAGCCTACGAGCAGTACTTC.

The CDR3 here is CASSMGAAGSYEQYF. The CDR3 nucleotides are TGTGCCAGTAGTATGGGGGCGGCCGGCTCCTACGAGCAGTACTTC. This chain connects TRBV19 to TRBJ2-7, with a tentative D call TRBD1 (6 bases). CDR1 and CDR2 (germline): LNHDA, SQIVND (reference sequence). V lost 3 bases and J 0 bases, leaving 12 bases between the germline ends. This CDR3 has 15 amino acids.

CDR3 coding DNA: TGTGCCAGCAGACCTAGCGACTCCTACAATGAGCAGTTCTTC. Residues: CASRPSDSYNEQFF. The chain is built from TRBV25-1 and TRBJ2-1, with D perhaps matching TRBD2 (6 bases). The CDR3 has 14 amino acids. Germline values: CDR1 MGHDK, CDR2 SYGVNS. The V gene lost 6 bases and the J gene lost 0 bases, with 9 bases spanning the gap.

This sequence joins TRBV9 and TRBJ2-1; 7 bases match TRBD1. The CDR3 consists of 16 residues. V shed 3 bases and J 0 bases; nucleotides not matched to a gene: 6. CDR1 and CDR2 from the germline V gene are SGDLS and YYNGEE. The chain's CDR3 is CASSGTTGSSYNEQFF. In DNA, the CDR3 is TGTGCCAGCAGCGGAACGACAGGGAGCTCCTACAATGAGCAGTTCTTC.

As to this clone: Other DNA sequences in the sample encode the same CDR3. The CDR3 coding sequence is TGTGCCAGCAGCGTAGAAGGTAATGAAAAACTGTTTTTT. Its protein product is CASSVEGNEKLFF. The V call is TRBV9, the J call TRBJ1-4; no definite D call. This CDR3 has 13 amino acids. CDR1 and CDR2 (germline): SGDLS, YYNGEE. With 0 bases removed from V and 4 bases from J, the gap between germline ends came to 4 bases.

The chain joins TRBV2 to TRBJ2-5; the match to TRBD1 covers 7 bases. The germline V gene encodes CDR1 SNHLY and CDR2 FYNNEI. The CDR3 sequence is 11 residues long. V lost 6 bases and J lost 13; bases outside the gene matches: 8. The chain's CDR3 is CASRMVAGGYF. The CDR3 DNA reads as TGTGCCAGCAGGATGGTGGCAGGGGGGTACTTC. Complete variable domain (other parts from reference TRBV2 and TRBJ2-5): EPEVTQTPSHQVTQMGQEVILRCVPISNHLYFYWYRQILGQKVEFLVSFYNNEISEKSEIFDDQFSVERPDGSNFTLKIRSTKLEDSAMYFCASRMVAGGYFGPGTRLLVL.

The rearrangement links TRBV29-1 to TRBJ1-1; perhaps TRBD1 as D (6 bases). The germline V gene has CDR1 SQVTM and CDR2 ANQGSEA. This CDR3 has 11 amino acids. The V gene lost 7 bases and the J gene lost 9 bases, with 15 bases spanning the gap. CDR3 bases: TGCAGCGCTTTACTTGGACAGCAAGCTTTCTTT. This sequence encodes CSALLGQQAFF. The full variable domain, with the rest looked up from reference TRBV29-1 and TRBJ1-1, is SAVISQKPSRDICQRGTSLTIQCQVDSQVTMMFWYRQQPGQSLTLIATANQGSEATYESGFVIDKFPISRPNLTFSTLTVSNMSPEDSSIYLCSALLGQQAFFGQGTRLTVV.